This T cell receptor (beta chain) was documented in a study of blood T cell repertoires in COVID-19 (dated by TCRdb to about 2020). For the wider study: The collaborator samples originated in the United States, Italy and Spain and spanned the acute and convalescent phases of COVID-19. The material from the prospective study consisted of cDNA or gDNA derived from T cells, B-cell-depleted T cells, or PBMCs. Deeply sampled blood TCRbeta repertoires from subjects exposed to, actively infected with, or recovered from COVID-19 were included in the dataset. The repertoires were released in a freely available public database intended as a resource for research on the immune response to SARS-CoV-2. The samples were drawn from the first 160 participants of the ongoing ImmuneRACE study and from 1,254 subjects provided by 6 global collaborators. Nearly every sample came with metadata listing a de-identified subject ID, COVID-19 status, age in years and sex. HLA class I and class II types, where available, came from metadata supplied by the sample provider rather than from assay-based typing. Paper-wide results and their limitations: Clinical and demographic metadata were provided uncurated, with the amount varying by source and participant.

CDR1 and CDR2 were assigned from the germline V gene (reference sequence) as LNHDA and SQIVND. Counted from cysteine to phenylalanine, this CDR3 has 16 amino acids. The CDR3 DNA has 48 bases and is translated from base 1. V is clipped by 7 bases and J by 1 base, and the sequence between their germline boundaries is 17 bases long. A second Seattle source provided samples from volunteer blood donors who had recovered from COVID-19. Whole blood was collected in K2EDTA tubes by collaborating institutions according to the institutions' own protocols. Collaborator samples were shipped for TCRbeta analysis as frozen whole blood, isolated PBMCs, or DNA extracted from either sample type. The immunoSEQ Assay, a bias-controlled multiplex PCR, was used to amplify TCRbeta CDR3 regions from genomic DNA. Per the original workflow: The number of nucleated cells in each sample was estimated by amplification of reference gene primers within the assay. Sequence reads were collapsed and filtered to measure the absolute abundance of every unique TCRbeta CDR3 rearrangement. Productive Simpson clonality was computed per sample as the square root of Simpson's diversity index over productive rearrangements. Here the immuneACCESS table is served through TCRdb, limited to in-frame sequences with V and J called. Missing clones are a known gap in these copies; in checked studies unresolved V genes cover under half, and the rest lacks a known reason. Clonal size and the V and J genes are those of that table, whereas D and trimming came from the DNA. In this sample the table shows a few hundred thousand clones, approximately 89% of which occur a single time. Clones ranked in the top ten supply approximately 7.8% of the sample.

With regard to this clone: The antigen this receptor binds is unknown. No clone much larger than this one lies a single base away; base qualities are absent.

Sequences were obtained from peripheral blood. The sequence links TRBV19 to TRBJ1-5, with TRBD1 as a weak D call on 5 bases. The sequence derives from a woman aged 45-65 years who had recovered from COVID-19. The DNA sequence reads TGTGCCAGTACTATTCAAAGGGGCTACAGCAATCAGCCCCAGCATTTT. This gives the protein CASTIQRGYSNQPQHF.